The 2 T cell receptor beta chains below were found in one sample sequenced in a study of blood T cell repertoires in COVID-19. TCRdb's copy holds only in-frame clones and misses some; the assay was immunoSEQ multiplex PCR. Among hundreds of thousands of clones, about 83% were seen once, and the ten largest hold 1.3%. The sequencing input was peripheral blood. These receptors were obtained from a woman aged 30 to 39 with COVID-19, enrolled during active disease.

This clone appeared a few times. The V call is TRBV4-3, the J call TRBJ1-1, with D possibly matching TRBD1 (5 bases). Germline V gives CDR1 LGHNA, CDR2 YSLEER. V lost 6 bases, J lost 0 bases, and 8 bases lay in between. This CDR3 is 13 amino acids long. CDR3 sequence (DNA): TGCGCCAGCAGGACAGACATGAACACTGAAGCTTTCTTT. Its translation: CASRTDMNTEAFF.

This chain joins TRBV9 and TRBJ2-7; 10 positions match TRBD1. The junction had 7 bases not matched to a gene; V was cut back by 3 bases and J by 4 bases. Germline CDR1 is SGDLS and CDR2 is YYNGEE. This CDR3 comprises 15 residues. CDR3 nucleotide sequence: TGTGCCAGCAGCGAGGGGACAGGGGATCGATACGAGCAGTACTTC. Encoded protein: CASSEGTGDRYEQYF.